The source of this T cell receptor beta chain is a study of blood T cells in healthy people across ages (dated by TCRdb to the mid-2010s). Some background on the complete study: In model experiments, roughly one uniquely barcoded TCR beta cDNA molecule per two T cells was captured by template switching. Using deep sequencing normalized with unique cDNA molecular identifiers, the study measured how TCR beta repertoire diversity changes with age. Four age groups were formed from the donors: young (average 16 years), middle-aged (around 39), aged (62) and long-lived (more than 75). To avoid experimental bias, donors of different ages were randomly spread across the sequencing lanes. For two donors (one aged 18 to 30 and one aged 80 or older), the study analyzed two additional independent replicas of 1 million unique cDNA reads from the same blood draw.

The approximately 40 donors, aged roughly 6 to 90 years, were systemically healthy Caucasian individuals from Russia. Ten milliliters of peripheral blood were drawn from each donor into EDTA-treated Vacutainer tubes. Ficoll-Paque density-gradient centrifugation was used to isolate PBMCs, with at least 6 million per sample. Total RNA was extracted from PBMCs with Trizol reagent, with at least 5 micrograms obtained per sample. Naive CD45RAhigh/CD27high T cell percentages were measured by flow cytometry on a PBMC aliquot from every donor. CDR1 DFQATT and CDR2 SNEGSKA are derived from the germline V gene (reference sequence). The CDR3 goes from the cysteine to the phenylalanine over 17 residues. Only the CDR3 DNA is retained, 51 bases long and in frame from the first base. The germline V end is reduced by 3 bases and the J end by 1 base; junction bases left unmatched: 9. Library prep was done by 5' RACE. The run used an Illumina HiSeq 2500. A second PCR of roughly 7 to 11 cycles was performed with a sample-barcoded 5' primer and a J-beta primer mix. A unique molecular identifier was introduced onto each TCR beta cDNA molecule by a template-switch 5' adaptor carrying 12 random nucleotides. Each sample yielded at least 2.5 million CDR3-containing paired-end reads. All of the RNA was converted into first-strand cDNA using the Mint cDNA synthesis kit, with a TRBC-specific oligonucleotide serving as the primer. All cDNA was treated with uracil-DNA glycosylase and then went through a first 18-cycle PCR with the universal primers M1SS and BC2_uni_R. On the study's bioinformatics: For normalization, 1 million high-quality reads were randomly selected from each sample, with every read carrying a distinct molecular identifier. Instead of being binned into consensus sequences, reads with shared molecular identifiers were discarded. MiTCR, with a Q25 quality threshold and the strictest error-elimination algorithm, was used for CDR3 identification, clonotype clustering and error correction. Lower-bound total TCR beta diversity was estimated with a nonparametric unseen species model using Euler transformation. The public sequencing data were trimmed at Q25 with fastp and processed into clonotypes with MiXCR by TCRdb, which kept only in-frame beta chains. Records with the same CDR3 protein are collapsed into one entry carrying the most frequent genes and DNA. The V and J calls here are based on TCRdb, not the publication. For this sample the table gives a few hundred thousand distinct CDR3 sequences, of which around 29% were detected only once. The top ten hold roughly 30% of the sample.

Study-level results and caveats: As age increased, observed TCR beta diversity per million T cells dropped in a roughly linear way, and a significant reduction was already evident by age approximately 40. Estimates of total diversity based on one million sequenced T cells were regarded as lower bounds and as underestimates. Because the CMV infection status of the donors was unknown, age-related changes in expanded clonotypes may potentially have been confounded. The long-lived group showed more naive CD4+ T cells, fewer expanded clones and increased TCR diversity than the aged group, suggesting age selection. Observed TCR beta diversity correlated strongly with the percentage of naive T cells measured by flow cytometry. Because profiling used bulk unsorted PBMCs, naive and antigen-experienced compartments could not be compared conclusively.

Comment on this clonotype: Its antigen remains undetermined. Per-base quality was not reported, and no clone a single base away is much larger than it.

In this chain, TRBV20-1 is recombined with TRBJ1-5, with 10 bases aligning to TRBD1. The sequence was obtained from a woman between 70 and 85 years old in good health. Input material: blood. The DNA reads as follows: TGCAGTGCTAGGTCCCCGGGACAGGGGATAAGCAATCAGCCCCAGCATTTT. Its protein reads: CSARSPGQGISNQPQHF.